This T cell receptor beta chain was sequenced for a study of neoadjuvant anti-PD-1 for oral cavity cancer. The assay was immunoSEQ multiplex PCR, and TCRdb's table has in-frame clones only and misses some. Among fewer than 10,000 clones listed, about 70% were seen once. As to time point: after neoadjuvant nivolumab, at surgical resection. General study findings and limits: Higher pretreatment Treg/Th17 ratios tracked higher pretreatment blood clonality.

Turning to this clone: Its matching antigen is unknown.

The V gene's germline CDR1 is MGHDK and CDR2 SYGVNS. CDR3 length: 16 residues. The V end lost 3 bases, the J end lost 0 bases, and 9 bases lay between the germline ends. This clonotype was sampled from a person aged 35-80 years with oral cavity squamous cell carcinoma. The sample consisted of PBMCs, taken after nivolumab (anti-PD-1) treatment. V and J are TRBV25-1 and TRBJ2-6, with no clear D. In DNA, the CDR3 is TGTGCCAGCAGTGATGGTTGGAGCTCTGGGGCCAACGTCCTGACTTTC. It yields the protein CASSDGWSSGANVLTF.